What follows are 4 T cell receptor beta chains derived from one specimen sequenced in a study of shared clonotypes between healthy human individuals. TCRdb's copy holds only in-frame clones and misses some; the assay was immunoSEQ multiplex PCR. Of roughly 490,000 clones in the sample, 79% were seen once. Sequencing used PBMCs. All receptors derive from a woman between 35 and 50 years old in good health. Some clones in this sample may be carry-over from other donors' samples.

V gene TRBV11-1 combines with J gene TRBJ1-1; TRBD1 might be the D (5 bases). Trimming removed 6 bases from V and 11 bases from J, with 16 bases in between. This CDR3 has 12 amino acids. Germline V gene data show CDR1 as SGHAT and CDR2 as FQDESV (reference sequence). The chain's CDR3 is CASSLTGIQAFF. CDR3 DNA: TGTGCCAGCAGTCTAACAGGAATCCAGGCTTTCTTT.

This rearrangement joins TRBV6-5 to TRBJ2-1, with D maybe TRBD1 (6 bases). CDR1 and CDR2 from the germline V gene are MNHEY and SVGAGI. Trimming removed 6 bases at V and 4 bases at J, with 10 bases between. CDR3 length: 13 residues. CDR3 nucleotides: TGTGCCAGCAGACCAGGACAGTACAATGAGCAGTTCTTC. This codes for CASRPGQYNEQFF.

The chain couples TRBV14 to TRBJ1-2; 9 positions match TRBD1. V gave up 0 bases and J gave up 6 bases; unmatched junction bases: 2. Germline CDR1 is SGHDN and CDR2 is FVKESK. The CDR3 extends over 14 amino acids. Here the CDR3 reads CASSQDGTGHGYTF. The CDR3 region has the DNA TGTGCCAGCAGCCAAGATGGGACAGGGCATGGCTACACCTTC.

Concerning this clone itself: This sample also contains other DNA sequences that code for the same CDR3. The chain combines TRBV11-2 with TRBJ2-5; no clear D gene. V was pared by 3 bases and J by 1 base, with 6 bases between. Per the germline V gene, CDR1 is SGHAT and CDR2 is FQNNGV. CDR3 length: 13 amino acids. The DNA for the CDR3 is TGTGCCAGCAGCTTGGGTTCCCAAGAGACCCAGTACTTC. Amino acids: CASSLGSQETQYF.